One sample yielded the 21 T cell receptor beta chains listed below, sequenced in a study of blood T cell repertoires in COVID-19. Only in-frame clones appear in the TCRdb table, and some are missing; sequencing was by immunoSEQ multiplex PCR. The data show 250,000 or so clones, 84% seen once. Sequenced sample: peripheral blood. The receptors stem from a middle-aged man who had recovered from COVID-19.

The chain employs TRBV27 and TRBJ2-7, with TRBD2 as a possible D gene (6 bases). Trimming stripped 3 bases from V and 6 bases from J, with 12 bases between. Germline V gene sequence: CDR1 MNHEY, CDR2 SMNVEV (reference sequence). This CDR3 is 13 amino acids long. The CDR3 spells CASSFTSRSEQYF. CDR3 bases: TGTGCCAGCAGTTTCACTAGCAGGAGCGAGCAGTACTTC.

The chain is built from TRBV18 and TRBJ2-2; D is perhaps TRBD2 (6 bases). The V gene lost 4 bases and the J gene lost 4 bases, with 16 bases spanning the gap. Germline assignment: CDR1 KGHSH and CDR2 LQKENI. This CDR3 spans 16 amino acids. In DNA, the CDR3 is TGTGCCAGCTCACTCCCCTCGGGACTTTCCACCGGGGAGCTGTTTTTT. This encodes CASSLPSGLSTGELFF.

The genes are TRBV20-1 and TRBJ2-3; weak D call: TRBD2 (5 bases). Germline V gene data show CDR1 as DFQATT and CDR2 as SNEGSKA (reference sequence). This CDR3 is built from 14 residues. Trimming removed 3 bases from V and 7 bases from J, with 17 bases in between. The CDR3 here is CSASQRELKYTQYF. The CDR3 bases are TGCAGTGCTAGTCAGAGGGAGCTGAAATATACGCAGTATTTT.

J is TRBJ1-1 and V is TRBV4-3, with D possibly matching TRBD1 (6 bases). Germline loops: CDR1 LGHNA, CDR2 YSLEER. V was shortened by 4 bases and J by 3 bases, with 15 bases between the two germline ends. This CDR3 has 15 residues. CDR3 in DNA: TGCGCCAGCAGCCGCCTAGGGGGGGCGGACACTGAAGCTTTCTTT. Its translation is CASSRLGGADTEAFF.

The rearrangement joins TRBV10-2 to TRBJ1-1, with no clear D. The ends were cut back, 0 bases at V and 1 base at J, with 9 bases in the middle. The CDR3 covers 15 residues. Germline lookup yields CDR1 WSHSY and CDR2 SAAADI. CDR3 bases: TGCGCCAGCAGTGAGTCTATTATAGAGAACACTGAAGCTTTCTTT. Its translation: CASSESIIENTEAFF.

In nucleotides, the CDR3 is TGCGCCAGCAGCCAAGATCAGCGGCTAGCCTTCGACAATGAGCAGTTCTTC. This codes for CASSQDQRLAFDNEQFF. This sequence joins TRBV4-1 and TRBJ2-1, with D tentatively TRBD2 (5 bases). This CDR3 has 17 residues. Trimming took off 0 bases at V and 5 bases at J, with 17 bases between the two ends. Germline CDR1 MGHRA, CDR2 YSYEKL.

The chain combines TRBV5-1 with TRBJ2-3; 7 bases map to TRBD2. Unmatched junction bases numbered 3, after V lost 3 bases and J lost 5 bases. CDR1 SGHRS and CDR2 YFSETQ come from the germline V gene. CDR3 size: 13 residues. The CDR3 DNA is TGCGCCAGCAGCTGGGGGGAGGGAGATACGCAGTATTTT. Its protein product is CASSWGEGDTQYF. Using reference TRBV5-1 and TRBJ2-3 for the parts outside the CDR3, the full variable domain is KAGVTQTPRYLIKTRGQQVTLSCSPISGHRSVSWYQQTPGQGLQFLFEYFSETQRNKGNFPGRFSGRQFSNSRSEMNVSTLELGDSALYLCASSWGEGDTQYFGPGTRLTVL.

The chain employs TRBV7-2 and TRBJ1-2, with TRBD1 identical over 7 bases. The CDR3 is made up of 13 amino acids. Germline V gives CDR1 SGHTA, CDR2 FQGNSA. Trimming cost V 5 bases and J 2 bases; bases outside gene matches: 2. CDR3 DNA sequence: TGTGCCAGCAGCCAGGACAGGAACTATGGCTACACCTTC. Its translation: CASSQDRNYGYTF.

V is TRBV28 and J is TRBJ1-5; 9 bases match TRBD1. V lost 4 bases, J lost 5 bases, and 3 bases stayed unmatched. The CDR3 sequence is 14 residues long. Germline V lookup: CDR1 MDHEN, CDR2 SYDVKM. CDR3 loop: CASSSGQGYQPQHF. In DNA form, the CDR3 reads TGTGCCAGCAGTTCGGGACAGGGTTATCAGCCCCAGCATTTT.

J is TRBJ1-1 and V is TRBV27; D uncertain. Trimming left V 4 bases short and J 6 bases short, with 12 bases between. There are 13 residues in the CDR3. Per germline, CDR1 MNHEY and CDR2 SMNVEV (reference sequence). This chain's CDR3 is CASSWRDLAEAFF. CDR3 DNA sequence: TGTGCCAGCAGTTGGCGGGATTTAGCTGAAGCTTTCTTT.

This chain uses TRBV7-2 with TRBJ2-7; TRBD2 might be the D (6 bases). The germline gives CDR1 SGHTA, CDR2 FQGNSA. Trimming removed 2 bases at V and 3 bases at J, with 11 bases between. This CDR3 has 14 amino acids. CDR3 sequence (DNA): TGTGCCAGCAGCTTAATGCGGGACGACTACGAGCAGTACTTC. It encodes CASSLMRDDYEQYF.

As regards this clone: This specimen includes other DNA sequences encoding the same CDR3. The rearrangement uses TRBV7-9 and TRBJ1-1; maybe TRBD1 (5 bases). The CDR3 loop spans 12 amino acids. The germline V gene has CDR1 SEHNR and CDR2 FQNEAQ (reference sequence). The V end lost 4 bases, the J end lost 4 bases, and 7 bases lay between the germline ends. For the CDR3, the DNA is TGTGCCAGCAGCTCGGGGGGCACTGAAGCTTTCTTT. It encodes CASSSGGTEAFF.

V is TRBV5-4 and J is TRBJ2-1, with 12 bases aligning to TRBD2. The CDR3 contains 18 residues. V lost 4 bases to trimming and J lost 0 bases; unmatched junction nucleotides: 8. Per germline, CDR1 SGHNT and CDR2 YYREEE (reference sequence). CDR3 sequence (DNA): TGTGCCAGCAGCCCCGGGCTAGCGGGAGGGCCCTCCTACAATGAGCAGTTCTTC. Amino acids: CASSPGLAGGPSYNEQFF.

The DNA of the CDR3 is TGTGCCTGGATGACGGGACAGGGTTCCTACGAGCAGTACTTC. Its translation is CAWMTGQGSYEQYF. The rearrangement links TRBV30 to TRBJ2-7; TRBD1 aligns across 9 bases. CDR1 is GTSNPN, CDR2 SVGIG, per germline (reference sequence). Germline trimming cut 4 bases from V and 1 base from J; bases unmatched to any gene: 5. The CDR3 runs 14 residues.

The rearrangement links TRBV7-8 to TRBJ1-3; D possibly corresponds to TRBD1 (5 bases). V lost 5 bases to trimming and J lost 2 bases, with 10 bases between them. Germline V gene lookup returns CDR1 SGHVS and CDR2 FQNEAQ. This CDR3 is 14 amino acids long. This CDR3 reads CASSKSTAGNTIYF. DNA for the CDR3: TGTGCCAGCAGCAAGTCGACAGCTGGAAACACCATATATTTT.

In its sample, this clone was seen once. The rearrangement uses TRBV7-9 and TRBJ2-5; the D gene is possibly TRBD2 (6 bases). Between the trimmed V and J ends, which lost 4 bases and 5 bases, there was a span of 8 bases. Germline lookup yields CDR1 SEHNR and CDR2 FQNEAQ (reference sequence). The CDR3 totals 12 residues. The CDR3 DNA follows: TGTGCCAGCAGCTCGGGGGAGGAGACCCAGTACTTC. Amino acids: CASSSGEETQYF.

The rearrangement joins TRBV7-2 to TRBJ2-7; maybe TRBD1 (6 bases). Between the trimmed V and J ends, which lost 3 bases and 1 base, there was a span of 10 bases. Germline V lookup: CDR1 SGHTA, CDR2 FQGNSA. CDR3 length: 14 amino acids. In DNA form, the CDR3 reads TGTGCCAGCAGCTTGAGGACAGAATCCTACGAGCAGTACTTC. Its protein product is CASSLRTESYEQYF. The full variable domain, with the rest looked up from reference TRBV7-2 and TRBJ2-7, is GAGVSQSPSNKVTEKGKDVELRCDPISGHTALYWYRQSLGQGLEFLIYFQGNSAPDKSGLPSDRFSAERTGGSVSTLTIQRTQQEDSAVYLCASSLRTESYEQYFGPGTRLTVT.

This clone has a single count. The chain recombines TRBV7-6 with TRBJ2-2; 8 bases line up with TRBD2. The germline gives CDR1 SGHVS, CDR2 FNYEAQ. The length of the CDR3 is 18 residues. J gave up 3 bases and V 4 bases, and 13 bases lay outside the gene matches. In DNA, the CDR3 is TGTGCCAGCAGCTCGAGAGGGCGGGGGGCACAATACACCGGGGAGCTGTTTTTT. Translation: CASSSRGRGAQYTGELFF. Together with reference TRBV7-6 and TRBJ2-2, the CDR3 gives the full variable domain: GAGVSQSPRYKVTKRGQDVALRCDPISGHVSLYWYRQALGQGPEFLTYFNYEAQQDKSGLPNDRFSAERPEGSISTLTIQRTEQRDSAMYRCASSSRGRGAQYTGELFFGEGSRLTVL.

In its sample, this clone was seen many times. The rearrangement uses TRBV6-2 or TRBV6-3 and TRBJ2-1, with 9 bases that match TRBD2. V trimming: 2 bases; J trimming: 4 bases; junction bases outside the gene matches: 3. Germline CDR1 reads MNHEY; CDR2 reads SVGEGT. The CDR3 runs 15 residues. CDR3 protein: CASSYDAGGYNEQFF. The CDR3 DNA reads TGTGCCAGCAGTTACGACGCGGGGGGGTACAATGAGCAGTTCTTC.

The V and J genes are TRBV30 and TRBJ2-1; TRBD1 matches at 10 bases. The CDR3 totals 14 residues. Germline values: CDR1 GTSNPN, CDR2 SVGIG (reference sequence). The V gene end was trimmed by 1 base and the J gene end by 8 bases; junction bases not matched to a gene: 5. CDR3 region: CAWSAGQGGYEQFF. The DNA for the CDR3 is TGTGCCTGGAGTGCAGGACAGGGGGGGTATGAGCAGTTCTTC.

The rearrangement uses TRBV5-4 and TRBJ2-5; D gene uncertain. Germline V gives CDR1 SGHNT, CDR2 YYREEE (reference sequence). V lost 4 bases and J 1 base, leaving 11 bases between the germline ends. CDR3 size: 14 residues. The CDR3 bases are TGTGCCAGCAGCGTTACTCGAGGCCAAGAGACCCAGTACTTC. It codes for CASSVTRGQETQYF. The whole variable domain, remainder taken from reference TRBV5-4 and TRBJ2-5, is ETGVTQSPTHLIKTRGQQVTLRCSSQSGHNTVSWYQQALGQGPQFIFQYYREEENGRGNFPPRFSGLQFPNYSSELNVNALELDDSALYLCASSVTRGQETQYFGPGTRLLVL.